This TCR beta chain appears in the sequencing data of a study of Graves' ophthalmopathy and Graves' hyperthyroidism. Study outcomes and limitations: Separation of ophthalmopathy from stable hyperthyroidism was achieved by a 13-signature model, at roughly 88% sensitivity and just over 80% specificity.

The authors amplified TCR beta CDR3 regions from RNA transcripts. First-round RT-PCR employed HTBI primers, with a second-round multiplex PCR after it. TCRdb re-derived calls from the multiplex PCR reads in MiXCR, one entry per CDR3 protein. This sample has 680,000 or so distinct CDR3 sequences; approximately 21% occur once, and the top ten carry more than 5.5%. This clonotype was counted ten times or more. As yet, its antigen is unknown. The V gene's germline CDR1 is GTSNPN and CDR2 SVGIG (reference sequence). V shed 1 base, J shed 3 bases, and the junction held 3 bases outside the gene matches. The CDR3 is made up of 14 amino acids. Researchers turned away patients with other autoimmune diseases, uncontrolled infections, pregnancy or lactation. Fresh peripheral blood, 8.5 to 10 ml, was the PBMC source.

This receptor was obtained from a woman younger than 35 with stable Graves' hyperthyroidism. Some clones in this sample may be carry-over from other donors' samples. The sequencing input was peripheral blood. The chain is built from TRBV30 and TRBJ1-3, with 7 bases that match TRBD1. CDR3 amino acids: CAWSGGGGGNTIYF. In nucleotides, the CDR3 is TGTGCCTGGAGTGGAGGGGGCGGTGGAAACACCATATATTTT.